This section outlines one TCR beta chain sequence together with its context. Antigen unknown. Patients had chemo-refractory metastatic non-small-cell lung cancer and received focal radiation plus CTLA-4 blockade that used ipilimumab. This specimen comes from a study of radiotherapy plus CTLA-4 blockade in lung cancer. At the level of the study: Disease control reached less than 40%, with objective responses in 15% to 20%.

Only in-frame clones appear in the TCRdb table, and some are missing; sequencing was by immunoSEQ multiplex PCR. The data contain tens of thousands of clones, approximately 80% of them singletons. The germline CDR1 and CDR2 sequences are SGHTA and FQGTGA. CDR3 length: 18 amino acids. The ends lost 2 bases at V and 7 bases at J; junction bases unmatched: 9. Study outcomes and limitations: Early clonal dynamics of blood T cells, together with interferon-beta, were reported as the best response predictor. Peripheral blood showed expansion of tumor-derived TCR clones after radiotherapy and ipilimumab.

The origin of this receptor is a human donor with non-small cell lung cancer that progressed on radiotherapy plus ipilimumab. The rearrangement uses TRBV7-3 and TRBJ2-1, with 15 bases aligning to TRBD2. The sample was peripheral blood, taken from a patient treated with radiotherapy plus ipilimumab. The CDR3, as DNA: TGTGCCAGCAGCTTAGGGGACCGGGGGACTAGCGGGGGGAATGAGCAGTTCTTC. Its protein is CASSLGDRGTSGGNEQFF. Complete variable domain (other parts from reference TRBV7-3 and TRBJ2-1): GAGVSQTPSNKVTEKGKYVELRCDPISGHTALYWYRQSLGQGPEFLIYFQGTGAADDSGLPNDRFFAVRPEGSVSTLKIQRTERGDSAVYLCASSLGDRGTSGGNEQFFGPGTRLTVL.